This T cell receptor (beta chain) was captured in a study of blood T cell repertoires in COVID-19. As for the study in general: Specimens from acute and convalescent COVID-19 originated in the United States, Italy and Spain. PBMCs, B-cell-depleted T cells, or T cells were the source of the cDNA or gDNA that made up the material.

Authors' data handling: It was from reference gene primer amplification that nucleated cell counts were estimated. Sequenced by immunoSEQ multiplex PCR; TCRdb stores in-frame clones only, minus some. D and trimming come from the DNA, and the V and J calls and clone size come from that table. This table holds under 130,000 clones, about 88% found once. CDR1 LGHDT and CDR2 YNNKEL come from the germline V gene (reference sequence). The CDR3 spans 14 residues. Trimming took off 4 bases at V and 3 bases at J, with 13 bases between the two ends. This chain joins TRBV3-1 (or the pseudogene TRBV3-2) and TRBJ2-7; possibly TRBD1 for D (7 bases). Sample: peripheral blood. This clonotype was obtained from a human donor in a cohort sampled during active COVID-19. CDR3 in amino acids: CASSRQGEVYEQYF. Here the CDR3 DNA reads TGTGCCAGCAGCCGTCAGGGGGAGGTCTACGAGCAGTACTTC.